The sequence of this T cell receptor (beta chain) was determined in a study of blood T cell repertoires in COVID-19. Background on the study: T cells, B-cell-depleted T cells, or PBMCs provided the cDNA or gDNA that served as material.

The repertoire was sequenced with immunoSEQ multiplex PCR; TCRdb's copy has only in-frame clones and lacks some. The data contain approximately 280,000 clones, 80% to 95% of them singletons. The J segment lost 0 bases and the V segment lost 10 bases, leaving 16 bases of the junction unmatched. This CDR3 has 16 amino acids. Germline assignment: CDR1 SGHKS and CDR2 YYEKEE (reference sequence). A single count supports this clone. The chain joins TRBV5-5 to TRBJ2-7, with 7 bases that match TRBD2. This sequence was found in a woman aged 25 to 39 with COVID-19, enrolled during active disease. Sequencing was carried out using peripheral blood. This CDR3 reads CAPLQAVRETSYEQYF. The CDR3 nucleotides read TGTGCCCCCCTCCAGGCGGTGCGGGAGACCTCCTACGAGCAGTACTTC.